The rows below give T cell receptor beta chains drawn from one sample of a study of long-term antiretroviral therapy in people with HIV. Using immunoSEQ multiplex PCR, the repertoire was profiled, and TCRdb retains in-frame clones only, with some absent. The data show 15,000 to 20,000 clones, roughly 83% seen once. The material sequenced was unsorted PBMCs, taken 0.9 years after starting antiretroviral therapy. Receptors were obtained from a man younger than 35 with HIV. CDR3s include the opening cysteine and the closing phenylalanine or tryptophan. The order of the fields is CDR3 DNA, CDR3 protein, J gene, clone size, V gene, D gene. A D gene is named only where the DNA matches it firmly. Some rows mark clone size as missing; the rest say once, few, many or name a class of expanded clone.

cdr3_nt: TGTGCCAGCAGCTTTAGGGGGGTGTATTCCTACGAGCAGTACTTC; cdr3_aa: CASSFRGVYSYEQYF; j_call: TRBJ2-7; clone_size: once; v_call: TRBV5-6; d_call: NA
cdr3_nt: TGTGCTTCGTCCCCCGACATAACTGGGGCCAACGTCCTGACTTTC; cdr3_aa: CASSPDITGANVLTF; j_call: TRBJ2-6; clone_size: NA; v_call: TRBV2; d_call: NA
cdr3_nt: TGTGCCAGCAGCGTAGAGCCGGCAGGGCCTGCGGAAAAACTGTTTTTT; cdr3_aa: CASSVEPAGPAEKLFF; j_call: TRBJ1-4; clone_size: NA; v_call: TRBV9; d_call: NA
cdr3_nt: TGTGCCAGCAGCCAGGACGGGACTCCGGATGAGCAGTTCTTC; cdr3_aa: CASSQDGTPDEQFF; j_call: TRBJ2-1; clone_size: NA; v_call: TRBV11-2; d_call: NA
cdr3_nt: TGTGCCAGTAGTATGGTGGCAGGGGGGATCTATGAGCAGTTCTTC; cdr3_aa: CASSMVAGGIYEQFF; j_call: TRBJ2-1; clone_size: NA; v_call: TRBV19; d_call: NA
cdr3_nt: TGTGCCAGCAGCCGGACTAGCGGGGGGACCCGTGCCGGGGAGCTGTTTTTT; cdr3_aa: CASSRTSGGTRAGELFF; j_call: TRBJ2-2; clone_size: NA; v_call: TRBV7-3; d_call: TRBD2
cdr3_nt: TGTGCCAGCAGCATCACTAGCGGGGGGGTCTACACAGATACGCAGTATTTT; cdr3_aa: CASSITSGGVYTDTQYF; j_call: TRBJ2-3; clone_size: NA; v_call: TRBV7-9; d_call: TRBD2
cdr3_nt: TGTGCCAGCAGCCCGGGGGGGACAGGGGGAGCAGATACGCAGTATTTT; cdr3_aa: CASSPGGTGGADTQYF; j_call: TRBJ2-3; clone_size: NA; v_call: TRBV11-1; d_call: TRBD1
cdr3_nt: TGTGCCAGCTCACCAACGGGAGGTGCAGGGCAGGAGACCCAGTACTTC; cdr3_aa: CASSPTGGAGQETQYF; j_call: TRBJ2-5; clone_size: NA; v_call: TRBV18; d_call: TRBD2
cdr3_nt: TGTGCCAGTAGTATTCAGGGAAACACTGAAGCTTTCTTT; cdr3_aa: CASSIQGNTEAFF; j_call: TRBJ1-1; clone_size: NA; v_call: TRBV19; d_call: NA
cdr3_nt: TGTGCCAGCAGTTTAGATCGAATCGAGGGCTACACCTTC; cdr3_aa: CASSLDRIEGYTF; j_call: TRBJ1-2; clone_size: NA; v_call: TRBV28; d_call: NA
cdr3_nt: TGTGCCAGCACCGGGACAGGGGGTCAGAATGAGCAGTTCTTC; cdr3_aa: CASTGTGGQNEQFF; j_call: TRBJ2-1; clone_size: NA; v_call: TRBV9; d_call: TRBD1
cdr3_nt: TGTGCCAGCACCTCCATGGAGGGTCAGCCCCAGCATTTT; cdr3_aa: CASTSMEGQPQHF; j_call: TRBJ1-5; clone_size: NA; v_call: TRBV2; d_call: NA
cdr3_nt: TGTGCCAGCTCACCGGGGGCTTCTGAGCAGTACTTC; cdr3_aa: CASSPGASEQYF; j_call: TRBJ2-7; clone_size: NA; v_call: TRBV18; d_call: NA
cdr3_nt: TGTGCCAGCAGTCCCCCGGCCCAGGATACGCAGTATTTT; cdr3_aa: CASSPPAQDTQYF; j_call: TRBJ2-3; clone_size: NA; v_call: TRBV7-2; d_call: NA
cdr3_nt: TGTGCCAGCAGCGAACAGGGAGATGCTGAAGCTTTCTTT; cdr3_aa: CASSEQGDAEAFF; j_call: TRBJ1-1; clone_size: NA; v_call: TRBV7-3; d_call: NA
cdr3_nt: TGCGCCAGCAGTGCACAGGGGGACTACAATCAGCCCCAGCATTTT; cdr3_aa: CASSAQGDYNQPQHF; j_call: TRBJ1-5; clone_size: NA; v_call: TRBV10-2; d_call: TRBD1
cdr3_nt: TGTGCCAGCAGTGGAAATTCTTTAGCTGAAGCTTTCTTT; cdr3_aa: CASSGNSLAEAFF; j_call: TRBJ1-1; clone_size: NA; v_call: TRBV6-1; d_call: NA
cdr3_nt: TGTGCCAGTAGTATAGAGCCCGGGACAGGGAGCACAGATACGCAGTATTTT; cdr3_aa: CASSIEPGTGSTDTQYF; j_call: TRBJ2-3; clone_size: NA; v_call: TRBV19; d_call: TRBD1
cdr3_nt: TGTGCCAGCAGTAATCCGGGACAGGGAATTAGCGAGCAGTACTTC; cdr3_aa: CASSNPGQGISEQYF; j_call: TRBJ2-7; clone_size: NA; v_call: TRBV27; d_call: TRBD1
cdr3_nt: TGTGCCAGCAGCGTAGGGGCATCCACTGAAGCTTTCTTT; cdr3_aa: CASSVGASTEAFF; j_call: TRBJ1-1; clone_size: few; v_call: TRBV9; d_call: NA
cdr3_nt: TGTGCCTGGAGTGTTACAGGGGGCCGGGAGACCCAGTACTTC; cdr3_aa: CAWSVTGGRETQYF; j_call: TRBJ2-5; clone_size: few; v_call: TRBV30; d_call: TRBD1
cdr3_nt: TGTGCCAGCAGCGCGGATGGAGACACAGATACGCAGTATTTT; cdr3_aa: CASSADGDTDTQYF; j_call: TRBJ2-3; clone_size: NA; v_call: TRBV9; d_call: NA
cdr3_nt: TGCGCCAGCAGCTTGGGGACTAGCGGGGGAGAGACCCAGTACTTC; cdr3_aa: CASSLGTSGGETQYF; j_call: TRBJ2-5; clone_size: NA; v_call: TRBV5-1; d_call: TRBD2
cdr3_nt: TGTGCCAGCAGAGTGGGGACAGGGAACACCGGGGAGCTGTTTTTT; cdr3_aa: CASRVGTGNTGELFF; j_call: TRBJ2-2; clone_size: once; v_call: TRBV6-4; d_call: TRBD1
cdr3_nt: TGTGCCAGTAGTGGTCAGGGGGCTAACCAAGAGACCCAGTACTTC; cdr3_aa: CASSGQGANQETQYF; j_call: TRBJ2-5; clone_size: NA; v_call: TRBV19; d_call: TRBD1
cdr3_nt: TGTGCCAGCAGTGGGACAGGGGTTATTTCACCCCTCCACTTT; cdr3_aa: CASSGTGVISPLHF; j_call: TRBJ1-6; clone_size: NA; v_call: TRBV7-9; d_call: TRBD1
cdr3_nt: TGTGCCAGCAGCCAAATTCCGACTAGCGAGCCCCATGACGGGGAGCTGTTTTTT; cdr3_aa: CASSQIPTSEPHDGELFF; j_call: TRBJ2-2; clone_size: NA; v_call: TRBV28; d_call: TRBD2
cdr3_nt: TGTGCCAGCATAAGGTATAGCGGGGAAAACACCGGGGAGCTGTTTTTT; cdr3_aa: CASIRYSGENTGELFF; j_call: TRBJ2-2; clone_size: NA; v_call: TRBV7-9; d_call: TRBD2
cdr3_nt: TGTGCCAGCAGCTCCTCTCCGGGACAGCGAATTTATGGCTACACCTTC; cdr3_aa: CASSSSPGQRIYGYTF; j_call: TRBJ1-2; clone_size: NA; v_call: TRBV7-9; d_call: TRBD1
cdr3_nt: TGCGCCAGCAGCTTGACTGCCCCAGGGGAGCAGTACTTC; cdr3_aa: CASSLTAPGEQYF; j_call: TRBJ2-7; clone_size: NA; v_call: TRBV5-1; d_call: NA
cdr3_nt: TGTGCCAGTAGTATAAGGCAGGGGGTATTCACCGGGGAGCTGTTTTTT; cdr3_aa: CASSIRQGVFTGELFF; j_call: TRBJ2-2; clone_size: NA; v_call: TRBV19; d_call: TRBD1
cdr3_nt: TGCGCCAGCAGCCAAGGGGAGCACAATCAGCCCCAGCATTTT; cdr3_aa: CASSQGEHNQPQHF; j_call: TRBJ1-5; clone_size: once; v_call: TRBV4-1; d_call: NA
cdr3_nt: TGTGCCAGCAGCTTCGGGGGGAACTATGGCTACACCTTC; cdr3_aa: CASSFGGNYGYTF; j_call: TRBJ1-2; clone_size: NA; v_call: TRBV11-2; d_call: NA
cdr3_nt: TGCGCCAGCAGCCCACGGGCGTTAGGGGGCAACGAGCAGTACTTC; cdr3_aa: CASSPRALGGNEQYF; j_call: TRBJ2-7; clone_size: few; v_call: TRBV4-1; d_call: TRBD1
cdr3_nt: TGCGCCAGCAGCTTGGGGCAGCCCCAGCATTTT; cdr3_aa: CASSLGQPQHF; j_call: TRBJ1-5; clone_size: NA; v_call: TRBV5-1; d_call: NA
cdr3_nt: TGTGCCAGCAGCCGACAGGGGACAGGGGAGGACTATGGCTACACCTTC; cdr3_aa: CASSRQGTGEDYGYTF; j_call: TRBJ1-2; clone_size: few; v_call: TRBV7-9; d_call: TRBD1
cdr3_nt: TGTGCCATCAGTGAAAGACAGGGCCATAGCAATCAGCCCCAGCATTTT; cdr3_aa: CAISERQGHSNQPQHF; j_call: TRBJ1-5; clone_size: NA; v_call: TRBV10-3; d_call: TRBD1
cdr3_nt: TGTGCCAGCCGTGACGGGGCGCGCGAGCAGTACTTC; cdr3_aa: CASRDGAREQYF; j_call: TRBJ2-7; clone_size: NA; v_call: TRBV6-5; d_call: NA
cdr3_nt: TGTGCCAGCAGCAATAAGGACAGGGGGACCCAGTACTTC; cdr3_aa: CASSNKDRGTQYF; j_call: TRBJ2-5; clone_size: NA; v_call: TRBV6-5; d_call: TRBD1
cdr3_nt: TGTGCCAGCAGTAGTAAGCAGCCCCAGCATTTT; cdr3_aa: CASSSKQPQHF; j_call: TRBJ1-5; clone_size: NA; v_call: TRBV28; d_call: NA
cdr3_nt: TGTGCCAGCAGCTTAGGGGGAAACTATGGCTACACCTTC; cdr3_aa: CASSLGGNYGYTF; j_call: TRBJ1-2; clone_size: NA; v_call: TRBV7-8; d_call: NA
cdr3_nt: TGTGCCAGCAGCTCAGCGGGGGATTGGAATGCAGATACGCAGTATTTT; cdr3_aa: CASSSAGDWNADTQYF; j_call: TRBJ2-3; clone_size: NA; v_call: TRBV14; d_call: TRBD2
cdr3_nt: TGTGCCAGTAGTATAGACAGGGGGGAACAGCCCCAGCATTTT; cdr3_aa: CASSIDRGEQPQHF; j_call: TRBJ1-5; clone_size: NA; v_call: TRBV19; d_call: TRBD1
cdr3_nt: TGTGCCAGCAGCCTTGGGGACGTTTTCTATTTT; cdr3_aa: CASSLGDVFYF; j_call: TRBJ2-3; clone_size: NA; v_call: TRBV7-9; d_call: NA
cdr3_nt: TGTGCCAGTAGTAAACAGGGGGACCTGGGAGAGACCCAGTACTTC; cdr3_aa: CASSKQGDLGETQYF; j_call: TRBJ2-5; clone_size: NA; v_call: TRBV19; d_call: TRBD1
cdr3_nt: TGTGCCAGCTCCAGTGGTCAATGGGGGAGCCGCCCTGAAGCTTTCTTT; cdr3_aa: CASSSGQWGSRPEAFF; j_call: TRBJ1-1; clone_size: NA; v_call: TRBV7-8; d_call: NA
cdr3_nt: TGTGCCAGCAGCCCACTCCCCGAGGTACGGTTGGGTAATGAGCAGTTCTTC; cdr3_aa: CASSPLPEVRLGNEQFF; j_call: TRBJ2-1; clone_size: NA; v_call: TRBV2; d_call: NA